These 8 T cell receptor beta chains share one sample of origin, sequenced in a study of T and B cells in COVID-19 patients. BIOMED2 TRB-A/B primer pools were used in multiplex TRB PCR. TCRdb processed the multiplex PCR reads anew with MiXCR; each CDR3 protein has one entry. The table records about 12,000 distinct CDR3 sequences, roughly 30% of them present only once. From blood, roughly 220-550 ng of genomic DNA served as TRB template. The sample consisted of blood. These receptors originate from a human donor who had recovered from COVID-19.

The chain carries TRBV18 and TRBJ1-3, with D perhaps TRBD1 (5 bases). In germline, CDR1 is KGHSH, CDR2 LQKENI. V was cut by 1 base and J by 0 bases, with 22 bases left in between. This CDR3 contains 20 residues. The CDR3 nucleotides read TGTGCCAGCTCACCACAGGGGACCGGGACCCGCGGGTCCTCTGGAAACACCATATATTTT. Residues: CASSPQGTGTRGSSGNTIYF. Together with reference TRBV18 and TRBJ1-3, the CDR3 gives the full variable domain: NAGVMQNPRHLVRRRGQEARLRCSPMKGHSHVYWYRQLPEEGLKFMVYLQKENIIDESGMPKERFSAEFPKEGPSILRIQQVVRGDSAAYFCASSPQGTGTRGSSGNTIYFGEGSWLTVV.

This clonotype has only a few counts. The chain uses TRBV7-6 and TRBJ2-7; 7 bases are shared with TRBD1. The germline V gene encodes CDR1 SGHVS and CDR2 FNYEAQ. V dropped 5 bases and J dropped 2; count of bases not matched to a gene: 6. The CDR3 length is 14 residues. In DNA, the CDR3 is TGTGCCAGCAGCCCTTCTACAGGGGCCTACGAGCAGTACTTC. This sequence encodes CASSPSTGAYEQYF.

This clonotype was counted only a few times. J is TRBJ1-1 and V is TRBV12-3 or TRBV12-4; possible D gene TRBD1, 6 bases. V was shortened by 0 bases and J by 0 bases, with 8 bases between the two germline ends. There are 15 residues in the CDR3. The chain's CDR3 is CASSLADRLNTEAFF. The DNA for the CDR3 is TGTGCCAGCAGTTTAGCGGACAGATTGAACACTGAAGCTTTCTTT.

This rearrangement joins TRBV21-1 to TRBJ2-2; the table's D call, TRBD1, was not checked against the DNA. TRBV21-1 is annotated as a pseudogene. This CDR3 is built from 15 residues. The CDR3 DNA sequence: TGTGCCAGCAGCACCGGTACAGAGAACACCGGGGAGCTGTTTTTT. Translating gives CASSTGTENTGELFF.

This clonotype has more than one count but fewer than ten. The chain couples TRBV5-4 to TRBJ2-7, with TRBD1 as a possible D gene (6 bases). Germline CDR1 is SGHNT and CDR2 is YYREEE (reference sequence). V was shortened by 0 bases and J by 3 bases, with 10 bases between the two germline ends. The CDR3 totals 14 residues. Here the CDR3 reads CASSLANRDYEQYF. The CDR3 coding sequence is TGTGCCAGCAGCTTGGCAAACAGGGACTACGAGCAGTACTTC.

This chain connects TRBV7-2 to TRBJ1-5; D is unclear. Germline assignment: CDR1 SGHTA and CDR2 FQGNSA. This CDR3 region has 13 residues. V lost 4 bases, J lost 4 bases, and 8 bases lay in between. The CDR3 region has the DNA TGTGCCAGCAGCTCACAGAAGAATCAGCCCCAGCATTTT. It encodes CASSSQKNQPQHF.

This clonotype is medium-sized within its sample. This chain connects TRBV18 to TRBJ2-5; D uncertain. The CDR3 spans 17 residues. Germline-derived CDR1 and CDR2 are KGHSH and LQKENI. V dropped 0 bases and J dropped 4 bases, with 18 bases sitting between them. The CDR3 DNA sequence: TGTGCCAGCTCACCACCGCTTTCGAGTCCCGGTGGAGAGACCCAGTACTTC. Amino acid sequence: CASSPPLSSPGGETQYF.

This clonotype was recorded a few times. The CDR3 protein is CASRAGWGASNQPQHF. DNA for the CDR3: TGTGCCAGCAGGGCGGGTTGGGGGGCCAGCAATCAGCCCCAGCATTTT. V is TRBV12-3 or TRBV12-4 and J is TRBJ1-5; possibly TRBD1 for D (6 bases). Deletions cut 6 bases from V and 1 base from J, with 16 bases between. CDR3 length: 16 residues.